A selection of T cell receptor beta chains follows, all from one sample in a study of blood T cells in healthy people across ages. A single record per CDR3 protein comes from TCRdb applying MiXCR to the 5' RACE reads. The data contain over 1,500,000 distinct CDR3 sequences, approximately 40% of them seen just once; the ten biggest clones take up about 21%. The source material was blood. The source is a human donor in good health. The CDR3 runs from the conserved cysteine through the conserved F or W. The order of the fields is D gene, V gene, clone size, J gene, CDR3 length, CDR3 DNA, CDR3 protein. D genes are given only for firm matches. Size values are once, few and many counts, or a class for expanded clones, and some rows have none.

>TRBD1|TRBV5-1|few|TRBJ2-5|17
TGCGCCAGCAGCCGCCCTATCAACAGGGGAGTACAAGAGACCCAGTACTTC
CASSRPINRGVQETQYF
>TRBD1|TRBV20-1|-|TRBJ1-5|15
TGCAGTGCTAGTCGACAGGGAGTTCGAAATCAGCCCCAGCATTTT
CSASRQGVRNQPQHF
>TRBD1|TRBV5-5|few|TRBJ2-7|14
TGTGCCAGCAGCTTATACCAGGGGGACTACGAGCAGTACTTC
CASSLYQGDYEQYF
>-|TRBV20-1|few|TRBJ1-5|11
TGCAGTGCTAGAGGGATCCAGCCCCAGCATTTT
CSARGIQPQHF
>-|TRBV7-6|once|TRBJ1-2|16
TGTGCCAGCAGCTTAGCAAGGGACCCCGATTGGGATGGCTACACCTTC
CASSLARDPDWDGYTF
>TRBD1|TRBV4-1|-|TRBJ1-2|14
TGCGCCAGCAGGCCCCCGGGACAGGGGTCGGGCTACACCTTC
CASRPPGQGSGYTF
>TRBD1|TRBV29-1|-|TRBJ2-3|13
TGCAGCGTTAGGACAGGGAAAAGGGATGCGCAGTATTTT
CSVRTGKRDAQYF
>-|TRBV3-1|-|TRBJ1-1|15
TGTGCCAGCAGCCCTCTGGCGGGCCCTATCACTGAAGCTTTCTTT
CASSPLAGPITEAFF
>-|TRBV7-2|-|TRBJ2-1|16
TGTACCAGCAGCACAGGACCGGTTAGCTCCTACAATGAGCAGTTCTTC
CTSSTGPVSSYNEQFF
>-|TRBV4-2|few|TRBJ2-5|11
TGTGCCAGCAGCCATACCGGGACCCAGTACTTC
CASSHTGTQYF
>TRBD1|TRBV10-3|-|TRBJ1-1|16
TGTGCCATTAGGGAGACAGGGGGCATGTTGAGCACTGAAGCTTTCTTT
CAIRETGGMLSTEAFF
>-|TRBV20-1|few|TRBJ2-3|14
TGCAGTGCTCAGCACGGGGCGGCGACAGATACGCAGTATTTT
CSAQHGAATDTQYF
>-|TRBV7-3|-|TRBJ1-2|15
TGTGCCAGCTCCATTAGCGGGCCGACTAACTATGGCTACACCTTC
CASSISGPTNYGYTF
>-|TRBV12-3/TRBV12-4|few|TRBJ2-1|13
TGTGCCAGCAGTTTATTGGAGGACAATGAGCAGTTCTTC
CASSLLEDNEQFF
>-|TRBV5-8|-|TRBJ2-3|13
TGTGCCAGCAGGTCGTCAGGGAGAAATACGCAGTATTTT
CASRSSGRNTQYF
>-|TRBV11-2|many|TRBJ2-1|16
TGTGCCAGCAGCTTTAGGGGGGGCCAAGCCCTTAATGAGCAGTTCTTC
CASSFRGGQALNEQFF
>-|TRBV20-1|-|TRBJ2-3|15
TGCAGTGCTAGTCCCCAACCCGAATTCGCAGATACGCAGTATTTT
CSASPQPEFADTQYF
>-|TRBV29-1|many|TRBJ2-6|15
TGCAGCGTTGAGTATGGGTTATCTGGGGCCAACGTCCTGACTTTC
CSVEYGLSGANVLTF
>-|TRBV29-1|-|TRBJ2-6|17
-
CSVEGSEWASGANVPTF
>-|TRBV28|-|TRBJ1-2|13
TGTGCCAGCAGTTTTGGGATAGGGGACGGCTACACCTTC
CASSFGIGDGYTF
>TRBD1|TRBV5-1|-|TRBJ2-7|15
TGCGCCAGCACCCACCCGGGACAGGGTTGTTACGAGCAGTACTTC
CASTHPGQGCYEQYF
>-|TRBV7-2|-|TRBJ1-2|16
TGTACCAGCAGCTTATATTCCGCGGGGGTTAACTATGGCTACACCTTC
CTSSLYSAGVNYGYTF
>TRBD1|TRBV5-1|-|TRBJ1-2|14
TGCGCCAGCAGCACCTCGACAGGGAAGGATGGCTACACCTTC
CASSTSTGKDGYTF
>-|TRBV19|many|TRBJ1-5|14
TGTGCCAGTAGTATAGAGACCAGAGGCCTGCCCCAGCATTTT
CASSIETRGLPQHF
>TRBD1|TRBV3-1|-|TRBJ2-1|14
TGTGCCAGCAGCCAAGCACAGGGGATAAATGAGCAGTTCTTC
CASSQAQGINEQFF
>TRBD2|TRBV7-2|many|TRBJ2-1|14
TGTGCCAGCAGCTTTACCGGGACTAGTAGTGAGCAGTTCTTC
CASSFTGTSSEQFF
>-|TRBV18|-|TRBJ2-1|15
TGTGCCGGCTCACCGTCGAGGGGGACATATAATGAGCAGTTCTTC
CAGSPSRGTYNEQFF
>TRBD2|TRBV20-1|many|TRBJ2-3|15
TGCAGTGCGAATCTACCGGGACTAGAAACAGATACGCAGTATTTT
CSANLPGLETDTQYF
>TRBD1|TRBV27|-|TRBJ2-7|19
TGTGCCAGCAGTTTAAGGTTTGGGACAGGGGGCGCCTTCAGCTACGAGCAGTACTTC
CASSLRFGTGGAFSYEQYF
>-|TRBV28|-|TRBJ2-1|15
TGTGCCAGCAGTTTACGGTCGGACAGTCCGAATGAGCAGTTCTTC
CASSLRSDSPNEQFF
>-|TRBV20-1|-|TRBJ2-7|15
TGCAGTGCTCAGGGCAGGGGTCAAAGCTCCTACGAGCAGTACTTC
CSAQGRGQSSYEQYF
>-|TRBV6-1|few|TRBJ1-1|16
TGTGCCAGCAGTGAAGGTGGGGGCCCCATGAACACTGAAGCTTTCTTT
CASSEGGGPMNTEAFF
>-|TRBV4-1|-|TRBJ2-1|14
TGCGCCAGCAGCCAAGAGAGGGTAGGCAATGAGCAGTTCTTC
CASSQERVGNEQFF
>-|TRBV7-3|-|TRBJ1-1|17
TGTGCCAGCAGCTTCTCCACCTGGACAGAATTGAACACTGAAGCTTTCTTT
CASSFSTWTELNTEAFF